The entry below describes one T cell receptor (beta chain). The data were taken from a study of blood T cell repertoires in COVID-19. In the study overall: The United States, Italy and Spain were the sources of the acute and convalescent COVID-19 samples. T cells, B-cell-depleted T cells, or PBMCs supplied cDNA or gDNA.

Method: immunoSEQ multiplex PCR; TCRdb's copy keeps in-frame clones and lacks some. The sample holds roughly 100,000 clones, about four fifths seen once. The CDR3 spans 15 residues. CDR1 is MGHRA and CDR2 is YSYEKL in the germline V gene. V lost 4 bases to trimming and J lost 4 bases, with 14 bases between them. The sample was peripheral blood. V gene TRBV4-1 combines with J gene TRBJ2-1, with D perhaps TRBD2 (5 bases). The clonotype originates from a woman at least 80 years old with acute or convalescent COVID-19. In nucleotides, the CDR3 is TGCGCCAGCAGCCCGAGCGGAGCTATTTACAATGAGCAGTTCTTC. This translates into CASSPSGAIYNEQFF.